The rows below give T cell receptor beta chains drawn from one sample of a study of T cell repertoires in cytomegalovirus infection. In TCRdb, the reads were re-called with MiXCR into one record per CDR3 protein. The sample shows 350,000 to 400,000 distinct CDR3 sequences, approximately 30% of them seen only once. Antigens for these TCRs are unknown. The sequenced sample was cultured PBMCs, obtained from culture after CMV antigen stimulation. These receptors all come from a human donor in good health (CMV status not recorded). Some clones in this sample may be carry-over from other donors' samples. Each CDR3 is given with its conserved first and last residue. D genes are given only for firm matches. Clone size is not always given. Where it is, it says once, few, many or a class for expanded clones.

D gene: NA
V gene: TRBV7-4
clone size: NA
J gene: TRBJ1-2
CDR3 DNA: TGTGCCAGCAGCTTAAGGAGCGGAGGGGCTGGCGGCTACACCTTC
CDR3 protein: CASSLRSGGAGGYTF

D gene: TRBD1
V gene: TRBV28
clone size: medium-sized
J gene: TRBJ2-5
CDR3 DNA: TGTGCCAGCAGTTCCCCGGGACAGGGGAATAGGGAGACCCAGTACTTC
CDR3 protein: CASSSPGQGNRETQYF

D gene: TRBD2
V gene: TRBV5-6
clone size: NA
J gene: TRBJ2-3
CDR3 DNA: TGTGCCAGCAGCTCGCAACTAGCGCGGGCCACAGATACGCAGTATTTT
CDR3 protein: CASSSQLARATDTQYF

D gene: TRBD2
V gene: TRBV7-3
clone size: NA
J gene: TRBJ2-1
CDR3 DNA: TGTGCCAGCAGCCGAACCCCTCGACTAGCTGCCTCTTCCCGCTCCTACAATGAGCAGTTCTTC
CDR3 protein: CASSRTPRLAASSRSYNEQFF

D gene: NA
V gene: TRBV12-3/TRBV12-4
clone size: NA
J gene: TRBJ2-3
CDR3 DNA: TGTGCCAGCGCAGGGAGGCGCACAGATACGCAGTATTTT
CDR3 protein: CASAGRRTDTQYF

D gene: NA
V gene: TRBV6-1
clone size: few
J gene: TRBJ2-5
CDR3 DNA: TGTGCCAGCAGTGACCGGGACACCCTAAGGGAGACCCAGTACTTC
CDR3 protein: CASSDRDTLRETQYF

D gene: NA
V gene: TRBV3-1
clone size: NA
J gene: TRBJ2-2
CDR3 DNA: TGTGCCAGCACCAAAACAGCCGGGGCCACCGGGGAGCTGTTTTTT
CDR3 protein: CASTKTAGATGELFF

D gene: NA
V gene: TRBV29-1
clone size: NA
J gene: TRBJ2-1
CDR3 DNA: TGCAGCGCTGGTTGGAGCTCCTACAATGAGCAGTTCTTC
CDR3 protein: CSAGWSSYNEQFF

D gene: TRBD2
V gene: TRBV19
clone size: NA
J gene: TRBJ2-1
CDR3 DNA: TGTGCCAGTACAACGGGCGGACTAGCGGGGGACTACAATGAGCAGTTCTTC
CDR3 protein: CASTTGGLAGDYNEQFF

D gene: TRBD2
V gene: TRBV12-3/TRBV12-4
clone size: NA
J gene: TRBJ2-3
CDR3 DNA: TGTGCCAGCAGTCAAGCGGGAGGAATCACAGATACGCAGTATTTT
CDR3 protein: CASSQAGGITDTQYF

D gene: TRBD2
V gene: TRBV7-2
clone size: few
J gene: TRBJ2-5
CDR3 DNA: TGTGCCAGCAGCTTCGGGGGGAGCGGGGAAGAGACCCAGTACTTC
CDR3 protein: CASSFGGSGEETQYF

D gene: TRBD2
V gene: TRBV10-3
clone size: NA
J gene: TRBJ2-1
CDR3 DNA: TGTGCCATCAGTGAGTCGAGCGGGAGCTCCTACAATGAGCAGTTCTTC
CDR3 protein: CAISESSGSSYNEQFF

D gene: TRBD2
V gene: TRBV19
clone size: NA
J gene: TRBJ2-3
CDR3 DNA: TGTGCCAGTAGTATAGATCCTAGCGGGAGGAACACATATACGCAGTATTTT
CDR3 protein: CASSIDPSGRNTYTQYF

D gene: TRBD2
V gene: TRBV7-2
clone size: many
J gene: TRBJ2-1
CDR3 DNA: TGTGCCAGCAGCCTCGGACTAGCGGGAGGGGATGAGCAGTTCTTC
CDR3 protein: CASSLGLAGGDEQFF

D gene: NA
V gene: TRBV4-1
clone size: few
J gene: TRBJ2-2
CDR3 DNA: TGCGCCAGCAGCCAAGTGAATCGGGAGTCCGGGGAGCTGTTTTTT
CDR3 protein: CASSQVNRESGELFF

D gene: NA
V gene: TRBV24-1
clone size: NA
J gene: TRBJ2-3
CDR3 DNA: TGTGCCACCAGGGGACGTCCAGATACGCAGTATTTT
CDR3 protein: CATRGRPDTQYF

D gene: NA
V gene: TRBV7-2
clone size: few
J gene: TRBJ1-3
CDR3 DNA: TGTGCCAGCAGCTTTCTGGGACACTCTGGAAACACCATATATTTT
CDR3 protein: CASSFLGHSGNTIYF

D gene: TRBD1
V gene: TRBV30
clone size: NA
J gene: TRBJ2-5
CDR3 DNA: TGTGCCTGGAGTTGGGGACAGGGGCAAGAGACCCAGTACTTC
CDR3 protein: CAWSWGQGQETQYF

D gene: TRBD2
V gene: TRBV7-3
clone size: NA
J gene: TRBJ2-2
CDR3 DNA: TGTGCCAGCAGCTTAACTTCTTGGACTAGCGGGACGAACACCGGGGAGCTGTTTTTT
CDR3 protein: CASSLTSWTSGTNTGELFF

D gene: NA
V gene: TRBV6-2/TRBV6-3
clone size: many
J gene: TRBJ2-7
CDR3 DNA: TGTGCCAGCAGTTACTCGCCAAGTAGTAGCGGAATCTCCTACGAGCAGTACTTC
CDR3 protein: CASSYSPSSSGISYEQYF

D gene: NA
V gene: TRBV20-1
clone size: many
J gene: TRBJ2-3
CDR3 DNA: TGCAGTGCTAGAGATAAGCTAGCTGGGTATACGCAGTATTTT
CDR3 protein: CSARDKLAGYTQYF

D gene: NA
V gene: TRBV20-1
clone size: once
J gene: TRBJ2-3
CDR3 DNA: TGCAGTGCTAGTCGAGGGGTCAGCACAGATACGCAGTATTTT
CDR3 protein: CSASRGVSTDTQYF

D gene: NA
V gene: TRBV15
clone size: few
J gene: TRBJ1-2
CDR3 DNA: TGTGCCACCAGCAGAGATTTTCTTGAGCGTGGCTACACCTTC
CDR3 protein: CATSRDFLERGYTF

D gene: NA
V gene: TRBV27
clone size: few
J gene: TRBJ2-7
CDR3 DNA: TGTGCCAGCAGTTTCGCAAGGGCAGGGAGATACTCCTACGAGCAGTACTTC
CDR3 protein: CASSFARAGRYSYEQYF

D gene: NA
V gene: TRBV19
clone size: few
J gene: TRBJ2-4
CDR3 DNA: TGTGCCAGTAGTATGGGGCCCGCTACCAAAAACATTCAGTACTTC
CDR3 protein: CASSMGPATKNIQYF

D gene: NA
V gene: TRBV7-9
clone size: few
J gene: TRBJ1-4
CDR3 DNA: TGTGCCAGCAGCTTCGGGACCACAGGGGAAAAACTGTTTTTT
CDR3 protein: CASSFGTTGEKLFF

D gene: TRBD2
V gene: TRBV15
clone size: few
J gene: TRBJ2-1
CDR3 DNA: TGTGCCACCAGCAGAGCTAGCGGGAGGGCCAATTATGAGCAGTTCTTC
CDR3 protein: CATSRASGRANYEQFF

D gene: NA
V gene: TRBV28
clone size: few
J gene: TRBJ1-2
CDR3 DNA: TGTGCCAGTACGCGCACCAACGACAGGTTCTATGGCTACACCTTC
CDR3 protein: CASTRTNDRFYGYTF

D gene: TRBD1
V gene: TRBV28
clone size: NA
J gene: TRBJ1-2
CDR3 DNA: TGTGCCAGCAGATTTGACAGGGGAGCCCGTGGTGGCGGCTACACCTTC
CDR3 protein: CASRFDRGARGGGYTF

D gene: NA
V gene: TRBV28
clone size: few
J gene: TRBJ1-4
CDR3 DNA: TGTGCCAGCAGTTTAGGGTTTTCGGGGGGAGTCGAAAAACTGTTTTTT
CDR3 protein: CASSLGFSGGVEKLFF

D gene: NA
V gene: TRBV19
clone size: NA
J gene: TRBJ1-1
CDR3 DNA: TGTGCCAGTAGTATAACGGCGAACACTGAAGCTTTCTTT
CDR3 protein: CASSITANTEAFF

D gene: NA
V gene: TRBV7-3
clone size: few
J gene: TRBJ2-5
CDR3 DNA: TGTGCCAGCAGCCGAGACAGTCAAGAGACCCAGTACTTC
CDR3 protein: CASSRDSQETQYF

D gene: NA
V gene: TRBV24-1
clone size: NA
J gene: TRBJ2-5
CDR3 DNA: TGTGCCACCGGAGGACAGGCGGGGGAGACCCAGTACTTC
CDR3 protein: CATGGQAGETQYF

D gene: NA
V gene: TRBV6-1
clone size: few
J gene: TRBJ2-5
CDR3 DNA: TGTGCCAGCAGCACCAAAGGGGAGACCCAGTACTTC
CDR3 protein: CASSTKGETQYF

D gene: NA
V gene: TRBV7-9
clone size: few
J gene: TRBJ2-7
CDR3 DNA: TGTGCCAGCAGCTTAGTTGGGACAAGCCACGAGCAGTACTTC
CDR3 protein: CASSLVGTSHEQYF

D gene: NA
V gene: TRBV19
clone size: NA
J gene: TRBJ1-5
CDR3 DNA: TGTGCCAGTAAGCCCAGAACAAATCTCAATCAGCCCCAGCATTTT
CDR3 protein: CASKPRTNLNQPQHF

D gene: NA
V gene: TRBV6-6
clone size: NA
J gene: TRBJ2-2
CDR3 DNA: TGTGCCAGCAGTTACGGGGGGTCCACCGGGGAGCTGTTTTTT
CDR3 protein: CASSYGGSTGELFF

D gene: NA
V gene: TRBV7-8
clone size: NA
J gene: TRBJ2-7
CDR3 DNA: TGTGCCAGCAGCTTAGCTTTGGCAGTAGCCTACGAGCAGTACTTC
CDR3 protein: CASSLALAVAYEQYF

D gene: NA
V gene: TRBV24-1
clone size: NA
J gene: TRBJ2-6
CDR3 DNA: TGTGCCACCAGTGGCAGGGCCGGCGTAGGGGCCAACGTCCTGACTTTC
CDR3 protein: CATSGRAGVGANVLTF

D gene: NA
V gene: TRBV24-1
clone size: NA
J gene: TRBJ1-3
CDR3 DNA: TGTGCCACCAGAATTGCGTTTTCTGGAAACACCATATATTTT
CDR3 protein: CATRIAFSGNTIYF

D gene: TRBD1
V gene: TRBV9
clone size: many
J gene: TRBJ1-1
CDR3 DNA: TGTGCCAGCAGCGACCCGACAGGGCCAGACACTGAAGCTTTCTTT
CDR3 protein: CASSDPTGPDTEAFF

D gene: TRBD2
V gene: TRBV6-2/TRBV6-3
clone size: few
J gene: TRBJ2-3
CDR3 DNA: TGTGCCAGCAGTTACAGTCCGCGGGAGGGCCGTGCAGATACGCAGTATTTT
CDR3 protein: CASSYSPREGRADTQYF

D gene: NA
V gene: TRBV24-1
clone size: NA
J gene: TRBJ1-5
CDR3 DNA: TGTGCCACCAGTCTCCCGGGCAGCAATCAGCCCCAGCATTTT
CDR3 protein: CATSLPGSNQPQHF

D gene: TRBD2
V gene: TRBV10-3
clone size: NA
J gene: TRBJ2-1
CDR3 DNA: TGTGCCACCGGGACTAGCGGGAGTGGTGAGCAGTTCTTC
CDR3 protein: CATGTSGSGEQFF

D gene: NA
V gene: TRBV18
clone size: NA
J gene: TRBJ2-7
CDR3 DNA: TGTGCCAGCTCACCACCGAGTGGAGCCTACGAGCAGTACTTC
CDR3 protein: CASSPPSGAYEQYF

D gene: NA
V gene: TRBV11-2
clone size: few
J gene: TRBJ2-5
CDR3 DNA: TGTGCCAGCAGCTTAGTTTTGGGTCAGGAGACCCAGTACTTC
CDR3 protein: CASSLVLGQETQYF

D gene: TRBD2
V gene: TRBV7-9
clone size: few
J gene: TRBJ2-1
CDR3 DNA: TGTGCCAGCAGCCCGAGACTAGCGGGAGTGCATGAGCAGTTCTTC
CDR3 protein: CASSPRLAGVHEQFF

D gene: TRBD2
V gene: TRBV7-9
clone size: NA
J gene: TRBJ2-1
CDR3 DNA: TGTGCCAGCAGCCCTCTCCCGGGACTAGCGGGCAATGAGCAGTTCTTC
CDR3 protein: CASSPLPGLAGNEQFF

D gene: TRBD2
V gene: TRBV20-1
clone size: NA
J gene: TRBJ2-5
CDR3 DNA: TGCAGTGCCAACCCTCCTAGCGGGCATGGGGAAGAGACCCAGTACTTC
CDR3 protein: CSANPPSGHGEETQYF

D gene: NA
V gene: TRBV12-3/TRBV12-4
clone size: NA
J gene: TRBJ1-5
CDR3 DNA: TGTGCCAGCAGTGGTGGATTGACAGGTGGAGGCAATCAGCCCCAGCATTTT
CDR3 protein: CASSGGLTGGGNQPQHF

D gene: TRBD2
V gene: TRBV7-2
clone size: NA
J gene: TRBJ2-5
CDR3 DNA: TGTGCCAGCAGCCAATTAGCGGGAGCAGAGACCCAGTACTTC
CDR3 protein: CASSQLAGAETQYF